What follows are 17 T cell receptor beta chains derived from one specimen sequenced in a study of cytomegalovirus exposure and HLA in healthy donors. Profiled with immunoSEQ multiplex PCR; TCRdb holds only in-frame clones, not every one. The sample has 150,000 to 200,000 clones; more than 65% are singletons. The specimen was PBMCs. The receptor set was obtained from a woman between 25 and 40 years old in good health and CMV-seropositive.

V usage is TRBV29-1 and J usage is TRBJ2-2, with TRBD2 matching over 11 bases. V was pared by 6 bases and J by 4 bases, with 10 bases of the junction left unmatched. The CDR3 consists of 16 residues. Per the germline V gene, CDR1 is SQVTM and CDR2 is ANQGSEA. CDR3 region: CSVVTPTSGTTGELFF. CDR3 nucleotides: TGCAGCGTCGTAACTCCGACTAGCGGGACCACCGGGGAGCTGTTTTTT.

This chain joins TRBV27 and TRBJ2-7, with a possible D match to TRBD1 (5 bases). This CDR3 contains 13 residues. The V end lost 6 bases, the J end lost 4 bases, and 13 bases lay between the germline ends. The V gene's germline CDR1 is MNHEY and CDR2 SMNVEV (reference sequence). The DNA of the CDR3 is TGTGCCAGCAGATTGCGGTCAGGGTACGAGCAGTACTTC. Its translation is CASRLRSGYEQYF.

This clone has a handful of counts. The chain recombines TRBV6-5 with TRBJ1-5; D uncertain. The CDR3 is 14 amino acids. Trimming took off 6 bases at V and 3 bases at J, with 12 bases between the two ends. CDR1 MNHEY and CDR2 SVGAGI come from the germline V gene. The CDR3 here is CASSAAGINQPQHF. Written as DNA, the CDR3 is TGTGCCAGCAGCGCTGCGGGGATCAATCAGCCCCAGCATTTT.

Only a few counts were recorded for this clone. The chain is built from TRBV5-6 and TRBJ1-2, with D unresolved. The V gene's germline CDR1 is SGHDT and CDR2 YYEEEE. The CDR3 contains 14 residues. The germline V and J ends were trimmed by 7 bases and 7 bases, with 20 bases remaining between them. CDR3 bases: TGTGCCAGCCTCCTGAGAAGGAGCGTCGCTGGCTACACCTTC. Translation: CASLLRRSVAGYTF.

This chain links TRBV10-3 with TRBJ2-5; TRBD2 aligns across 8 bases. This CDR3 contains 13 residues. V shed 3 bases and J 5 bases; nucleotides not matched to a gene: 2. CDR1 is ENHRY, CDR2 SYGVKD, per germline. CDR3 in DNA: TGTGCCATCAGTGAAACGGGGGGGGAGACCCAGTACTTC. Its protein product is CAISETGGETQYF.

This rearrangement joins TRBV11-2 to TRBJ2-1; possibly TRBD1 for D (5 bases). V lost 0 bases to trimming and J lost 9 bases, with 9 bases between them. The CDR3 contains 13 residues. Looked up from germline, CDR1 is SGHAT and CDR2 is FQNNGV. CDR3 DNA: TGTGCCAGCAGCTTAGACAGGGCAGGTGAGCAGTTCTTC. Protein: CASSLDRAGEQFF.

This clone was counted once. V usage is TRBV4-2 and J usage is TRBJ2-5; D gene uncertain. Germline V lookup: CDR1 LGHNA, CDR2 YNFKEQ. The length of the CDR3 is 14 residues. Deletions cut 2 bases from V and 5 bases from J, with 12 bases between. In nucleotides, the CDR3 is TGTGCCAGCAGCCAAACTACCGGGTCGGAGACCCAGTACTTC. This codes for CASSQTTGSETQYF.

The rearrangement uses TRBV28 and TRBJ2-7; D uncertain. V was clipped by 6 bases and J by 0 bases, with 15 bases between them. The CDR3 has 15 residues. Germline loops: CDR1 MDHEN, CDR2 SYDVKM. The chain's CDR3 is CASSKRRSHSYEQYF. CDR3 nucleotide sequence: TGTGCCAGCAGCAAGAGGCGCTCCCACTCCTACGAGCAGTACTTC.

The chain combines TRBV28 with TRBJ2-6; the D gene is possibly TRBD2 (6 bases). Trimming removed 3 bases from V and 6 bases from J, with 18 bases in between. The germline CDR1 and CDR2 sequences are MDHEN and SYDVKM. This CDR3 spans 17 amino acids. The CDR3 loop is CASSLGTPLSEANVLTF. CDR3 bases: TGTGCCAGCAGTTTGGGGACTCCCTTGAGTGAGGCCAACGTCCTGACTTTC. The full variable domain, in which reference TRBV28 and TRBJ2-6 provide the parts outside the CDR3, is DVKVTQSSRYLVKRTGEKVFLECVQDMDHENMFWYRQDPGLGLRLIYFSYDVKMKEKGDIPEGYSVSREKKERFSLILESASTNQTSMYLCASSLGTPLSEANVLTFGAGSRLTVL.

This chain connects TRBV11-3 to TRBJ2-7; perhaps TRBD1 as D (6 bases). The V gene's germline CDR1 is SGHNT and CDR2 YENEEA. This CDR3 is built from 13 residues. The V end was cut by 2 bases, the J end by 4 bases, with 9 bases between. The CDR3: CASSLTGQYEQYF. For the CDR3, the DNA is TGTGCCAGCAGCTTAACAGGGCAGTACGAGCAGTACTTC.

J is TRBJ2-3 and V is TRBV29-1, with 13 bases matching TRBD2. CDR1 is SQVTM and CDR2 is ANQGSEA in the germline V gene. With V trimmed by 7 bases and J by 1 base, 5 bases remained unmatched. The CDR3 length is 15 residues. CDR3 sequence (DNA): TGCAGCGGTGGGACTAGCGGGATAGGCACAGATACGCAGTATTTT. Its translation: CSGGTSGIGTDTQYF.

The chain carries TRBV27 and TRBJ1-1; perhaps TRBD1 as D (5 bases). This CDR3 is 13 amino acids long. Trimming removed 3 bases from V and 7 bases from J, with 12 bases in between. The V gene's germline CDR1 is MNHEY and CDR2 SMNVEV (reference sequence). The CDR3, as DNA: TGTGCCAGCAGTTTTTCAGACAGACTTGAAGCTTTCTTT. It codes for CASSFSDRLEAFF.

This chain links TRBV6-1 with TRBJ1-5, with 8 bases identical to TRBD1. The CDR3 sequence is 14 residues long. V shed 10 bases and J 3 bases; nucleotides not matched to a gene: 8. CDR1 and CDR2 from the germline V gene are MNHNS and SASEGT. CDR3 sequence: CATRWGQANQPQHF. CDR3 DNA: TGTGCCACAAGATGGGGACAGGCCAATCAGCCCCAGCATTTT.

The V and J genes are TRBV28 and TRBJ1-2; 10 positions agree with TRBD1. This CDR3 is 15 amino acids long. In germline, CDR1 is MDHEN, CDR2 SYDVKM. The J segment lost 5 bases and the V segment lost 2 bases, leaving 5 bases of the junction unmatched. This chain's CDR3 is CASSLRDRGFYGYTF. For the CDR3, the DNA is TGTGCCAGCAGTTTAAGGGACAGGGGTTTTTATGGCTACACCTTC.

The chain joins TRBV6-6 to TRBJ2-1; D not certain. Trimming stripped 5 bases from V and 5 bases from J, with 10 bases between. The CDR3 runs 13 residues. Germline V gene lookup returns CDR1 MNHNY and CDR2 SVGAGI (reference sequence). In DNA, the CDR3 is TGTGCCAGCAGTCAGGTGAGAAACAATGAGCAGTTCTTC. Translating it yields CASSQVRNNEQFF.

The chain carries TRBV27 and TRBJ2-7, with 9 nucleotides matching TRBD1. Trimming at V came to 5 bases and at J to 0 bases, leaving 8 bases not matched to a gene. The V gene's germline CDR1 is MNHEY and CDR2 SMNVEV (reference sequence). CDR3 size: 16 residues. CDR3 in amino acids: CASSPGTGRSSYEQYF. CDR3 coding DNA: TGTGCCAGCAGTCCTGGGACAGGGAGAAGCTCCTACGAGCAGTACTTC.

V is TRBV27 and J is TRBJ1-1, with D hard to call. Trimming cost V 4 bases and J 2 bases, with 8 bases left between them. This CDR3 comprises 13 residues. Germline-derived CDR1 and CDR2 are MNHEY and SMNVEV (reference sequence). The CDR3 sequence: CASSYRRNTEAFF. The DNA of the CDR3 is TGTGCCAGCAGTTACAGAAGAAACACTGAAGCTTTCTTT.